These T cell receptor beta chains were read from a single sample in a study of T-cell reconstitution after alpha-beta-depleted transplantation in children. TCRdb passed the PCR reads through MiXCR, listing each CDR3 protein once. The sample contains roughly 400,000 distinct CDR3 sequences, around two fifths of which appear only once. The sample in question was PBMCs, obtained before TCRalphabeta/CD19-depleted stem cell transplant. These receptors originate from a girl aged 2 to 10 with aplastic anemia, due to receive a stem cell transplant. Both conserved end residues are part of each CDR3. Each record gives: clone size, D gene, V gene, J gene, CDR3 length, CDR3 DNA, CDR3 protein. D genes are given only for firm matches. Rows may omit the clone size; those that give it use once, few, many or a size class.

clone_size: -; d_call: -; v_call: TRBV7-9; j_call: TRBJ2-1; cdr3_length: 13; cdr3_nt: TGTGCCAGCAGCTCAAGGGGAACTCATGAGCAGTTCTTC; cdr3_aa: CASSSRGTHEQFF
clone_size: once; d_call: TRBD1; v_call: TRBV7-2; j_call: TRBJ1-2; cdr3_length: 16; cdr3_nt: TGTGCCAGCAGCTTAGTTTTCGGACAGGCCTCCTATGGCTACACCTTC; cdr3_aa: CASSLVFGQASYGYTF
clone_size: -; d_call: -; v_call: TRBV11-2; j_call: TRBJ2-7; cdr3_length: 14; cdr3_nt: TGTGCCAGCAGCTTAGGTGTGGCCTCCTACGAGCAGTACTTC; cdr3_aa: CASSLGVASYEQYF
clone_size: -; d_call: TRBD2; v_call: TRBV7-3; j_call: TRBJ2-3; cdr3_length: 15; cdr3_nt: TGTGCCAGCAGCTACAAAGCGGGGAGCACAGATACGCAGTATTTT; cdr3_aa: CASSYKAGSTDTQYF
clone_size: -; d_call: TRBD2; v_call: TRBV4-2; j_call: TRBJ2-1; cdr3_length: 17; cdr3_nt: TGTGCCAGCAGCCAGGGGACTAGCGGGAGGGGTAGCAATGAGCAGTTCTTC; cdr3_aa: CASSQGTSGRGSNEQFF
clone_size: -; d_call: TRBD1; v_call: TRBV5-1; j_call: TRBJ1-1; cdr3_length: 18; cdr3_nt: TGCGCCAGCAGCTTGAGGAGTCGGGACAGGACGACCTTGGGAAAAGCTTTCTTT; cdr3_aa: CASSLRSRDRTTLGKAFF
clone_size: -; d_call: -; v_call: TRBV7-9; j_call: TRBJ2-3; cdr3_length: 17; cdr3_nt: TGTGCCAGCAGCTTAGGCCAGGGCACCGCCTACACAGATACGCAGTATTTT; cdr3_aa: CASSLGQGTAYTDTQYF
clone_size: -; d_call: TRBD1; v_call: TRBV20-1; j_call: TRBJ2-5; cdr3_length: 15; cdr3_nt: TGCAGTGCTAGGGGAGACCGGGACAGTCAAGAGACCCAGTACTTC; cdr3_aa: CSARGDRDSQETQYF
clone_size: few; d_call: TRBD2; v_call: TRBV11-2; j_call: TRBJ2-1; cdr3_length: 16; cdr3_nt: TGTGCCAGCAGCTTACAGACTAGCGGGGGCGGAGGTGAGCAGTTCTTC; cdr3_aa: CASSLQTSGGGGEQFF
clone_size: -; d_call: TRBD1; v_call: TRBV7-2; j_call: TRBJ2-6; cdr3_length: 15; cdr3_nt: TGTGCCAGCAGCGGACAGGGTAACGGGGCCAACGTCCTGACTTTC; cdr3_aa: CASSGQGNGANVLTF
clone_size: -; d_call: -; v_call: TRBV5-1; j_call: TRBJ2-5; cdr3_length: 15; cdr3_nt: TGCGCCAGCAGCTTGGCCATAACTATTGGGGAGACCCAGTACTTC; cdr3_aa: CASSLAITIGETQYF
clone_size: -; d_call: TRBD2; v_call: TRBV5-1; j_call: TRBJ2-7; cdr3_length: 19; cdr3_nt: TGCGCCAGCAGCGCCCTTCCCGGGACTAGCGGGGGGGCCAGGAACGAGCAGTACTTC; cdr3_aa: CASSALPGTSGGARNEQYF
clone_size: many; d_call: -; v_call: TRBV18; j_call: TRBJ2-5; cdr3_length: 13; cdr3_nt: TGTGCCAGCTCAGGATACGTGGAAGAGACCCAGTACTTC; cdr3_aa: CASSGYVEETQYF
clone_size: -; d_call: -; v_call: TRBV3-1; j_call: TRBJ2-7; cdr3_length: 13; cdr3_nt: TGTGCCAGCAGCCCTAACAATCCCTACGAGCAGTACTTC; cdr3_aa: CASSPNNPYEQYF
clone_size: -; d_call: -; v_call: TRBV5-1; j_call: TRBJ1-1; cdr3_length: 14; cdr3_nt: TGCGCCAGCAGCTTGTCACTAATGAACACTGAAGCTTTCTTT; cdr3_aa: CASSLSLMNTEAFF
clone_size: many; d_call: -; v_call: TRBV6-2/TRBV6-3; j_call: TRBJ2-1; cdr3_length: 13; cdr3_nt: TGTGCCAGCAGTTACTCGATCGGCAATGAGCAGTTCTTC; cdr3_aa: CASSYSIGNEQFF
clone_size: -; d_call: -; v_call: TRBV28; j_call: TRBJ2-3; cdr3_length: 17; cdr3_nt: TGTGCCAGGAGCCCCGGGATGCGGAGAATGGTCACAGATACGCAGTATTTT; cdr3_aa: CARSPGMRRMVTDTQYF
clone_size: many; d_call: TRBD2; v_call: TRBV28; j_call: TRBJ2-7; cdr3_length: 14; cdr3_nt: TGTGCCAGCACGTCGAGCGGGAGGGCATACGAGCAGTACTTC; cdr3_aa: CASTSSGRAYEQYF
clone_size: many; d_call: TRBD2; v_call: TRBV11-2; j_call: TRBJ2-2; cdr3_length: 18; cdr3_nt: TGTGCCAGCACCGAGACCCGACTAGCGGGACCGAACACCGGGGAGCTGTTTTTT; cdr3_aa: CASTETRLAGPNTGELFF
clone_size: -; d_call: TRBD1; v_call: TRBV5-1; j_call: TRBJ2-4; cdr3_length: 16; cdr3_nt: TGCGCCAGCAGCCCATCCGGGACAGGGACGGTAAACATTCAGTACTTC; cdr3_aa: CASSPSGTGTVNIQYF
clone_size: once; d_call: TRBD1; v_call: TRBV5-1; j_call: TRBJ2-3; cdr3_length: 15; cdr3_nt: TGCGCCAGCAGCTTGGAGGACAAGGGGGCATATACGCAGTATTTT; cdr3_aa: CASSLEDKGAYTQYF
clone_size: -; d_call: TRBD2; v_call: TRBV20-1; j_call: TRBJ2-5; cdr3_length: 12; cdr3_nt: TGCAGTGCCGGGGGGGAGTTCGAGACCCAGTACTTC; cdr3_aa: CSAGGEFETQYF
clone_size: -; d_call: -; v_call: TRBV28; j_call: TRBJ2-7; cdr3_length: 17; cdr3_nt: TGTGCCAGCAGTTTTTCCCGTCGGGGGCGGGAGACGCTCGAGCAGTACTTC; cdr3_aa: CASSFSRRGRETLEQYF
clone_size: few; d_call: -; v_call: TRBV4-3; j_call: TRBJ2-1; cdr3_length: 16; cdr3_nt: TGCGCCAGCAGCCAAGATAGCGCCCAGGGTGGCAATGAGCAGTTCTTC; cdr3_aa: CASSQDSAQGGNEQFF
clone_size: many; d_call: TRBD1; v_call: TRBV7-2; j_call: TRBJ2-7; cdr3_length: 14; cdr3_nt: TGTGCCAGCAGCGGACGACAGGGAACCCACGAGCAGTACTTC; cdr3_aa: CASSGRQGTHEQYF
clone_size: many; d_call: TRBD1; v_call: TRBV20-1; j_call: TRBJ1-2; cdr3_length: 16; cdr3_nt: TGCAGTGCTAGCGGCGGGACAGGGGATAGTAACTATGGCTACACCTTC; cdr3_aa: CSASGGTGDSNYGYTF
clone_size: -; d_call: -; v_call: TRBV20-1; j_call: TRBJ2-5; cdr3_length: 9; cdr3_nt: TGCACCAACAACCAGACCCAGTACTTC; cdr3_aa: CTNNQTQYF
clone_size: -; d_call: TRBD1; v_call: TRBV15; j_call: TRBJ2-1; cdr3_length: 15; cdr3_nt: TGTGCCACCAGCAGAGTGGTGCAGGGGGCGGTTGAGCAGTTCTTC; cdr3_aa: CATSRVVQGAVEQFF
clone_size: few; d_call: -; v_call: TRBV12-3/TRBV12-4; j_call: TRBJ1-2; cdr3_length: 14; cdr3_nt: TGTGCCAGCAGTTTAAGGGCGGATAACTATGGCTACACCTTC; cdr3_aa: CASSLRADNYGYTF
clone_size: -; d_call: -; v_call: TRBV7-2; j_call: TRBJ1-1; cdr3_length: 14; cdr3_nt: TGTGCCAGCAGCTTAAGTACCTCAGGGCCAGAAGCTTTCTTT; cdr3_aa: CASSLSTSGPEAFF
clone_size: -; d_call: TRBD1; v_call: TRBV6-1; j_call: TRBJ2-5; cdr3_length: 17; cdr3_nt: TGTGCCAGCACCTACCAGTATGGGACAGGGGGCGGCGAGACCCAGTACTTC; cdr3_aa: CASTYQYGTGGGETQYF
clone_size: -; d_call: TRBD1; v_call: TRBV6-2/TRBV6-3; j_call: TRBJ2-3; cdr3_length: 18; cdr3_nt: TGTGCCAGCAGTCGCGTCGCGACAGGGGCCCTCATCACAGATACGCAGTATTTT; cdr3_aa: CASSRVATGALITDTQYF
clone_size: -; d_call: TRBD2; v_call: TRBV15; j_call: TRBJ2-5; cdr3_length: 18; cdr3_nt: TGTGCCACCAGCGTGGGGGATGGGAGCGGGAGTACTTTGGAGACCCAGTACTTC; cdr3_aa: CATSVGDGSGSTLETQYF
clone_size: -; d_call: -; v_call: TRBV12-3/TRBV12-4; j_call: TRBJ2-1; cdr3_length: 15; cdr3_nt: TGTGCCAGCAGTACTCTAAAGACTCTCCTTAATGAGCAGTTCTTC; cdr3_aa: CASSTLKTLLNEQFF
clone_size: few; d_call: -; v_call: TRBV5-5; j_call: TRBJ2-5; cdr3_length: 16; cdr3_nt: TGTGCCAGCAGCTTCTCCGGGACACGCAACCAAGAGACCCAGTACTTC; cdr3_aa: CASSFSGTRNQETQYF
clone_size: few; d_call: TRBD2; v_call: TRBV5-1; j_call: TRBJ2-5; cdr3_length: 15; cdr3_nt: TGCGCCAGCAGCTTGGCGGGAGGGACTCCAGAGACCCAGTACTTC; cdr3_aa: CASSLAGGTPETQYF
clone_size: -; d_call: -; v_call: TRBV24-1; j_call: TRBJ2-3; cdr3_length: 13; cdr3_nt: TGTGCCACCAGTGATTCCGTTATCGGCACGCAGTATTTT; cdr3_aa: CATSDSVIGTQYF